This T cell receptor beta chain was observed in a study of blood T cells in healthy people across ages. The use of a sample-barcoded 5' primer and a J-beta primer mix characterized a second PCR of roughly 7 to 11 cycles. TCRdb reprocessed the 5' RACE reads via MiXCR and lists one record per CDR3 protein. This table has about 570,000 distinct CDR3 sequences, about 26% appearing once. The CDR3 runs 15 residues. Germline V gives CDR1 MDHEN, CDR2 SYDVKM. With 4 bases removed from V and 2 bases from J, the gap between germline ends came to 14 bases. This clonotype was observed a handful of times. This sample also belongs to another study, concerning T cells of mothers and their children.

The sequencing input was blood. The clonotype was recovered from a boy under 10 years old in good health. The rearrangement uses TRBV28 and TRBJ2-5; D not resolved. Here the CDR3 DNA reads TGTGCCAGCAGTTCCCCGACCCATGGACAAGAGACCCAGTACTTC. Its protein product is CASSSPTHGQETQYF.